These 12 T cell receptor beta chains originate from one sample sequenced in a study of Graves' ophthalmopathy and Graves' hyperthyroidism. Beta-chain TCR CDR3 regions were amplified from RNA transcripts. HTBI primers served in a first-round RT-PCR, which a second-round multiplex PCR followed. A single record per CDR3 protein comes from TCRdb applying MiXCR to the multiplex PCR reads. The sample holds approximately 160,000 distinct CDR3 sequences, 35% to 50% seen once. The sequenced material came from peripheral blood. All receptors come from a young man with Graves' ophthalmopathy.

This clonotype was found many times. V is TRBV28 and J is TRBJ2-7; D not certain. Germline assignment: CDR1 MDHEN and CDR2 SYDVKM. V lost 10 bases, J lost 0 bases, and 13 bases lay in between. The CDR3 contains 13 residues. The CDR3 bases are TGTGCCACCAGAGACTGGATCTCCTACGAGCAGTACTTC. Its translation is CATRDWISYEQYF.

The sample holds many counts of this clonotype. V gene TRBV27 combines with J gene TRBJ1-1; D remains unclear. Per germline, CDR1 MNHEY and CDR2 SMNVEV (reference sequence). CDR3 size: 16 residues. Trimming removed 5 bases from V and 2 bases from J, with 18 bases in between. This CDR3 reads CASSRRSDPSNTEAFF. CDR3 in DNA: TGTGCCAGCAGTCGTAGGTCGGACCCTTCCAACACTGAAGCTTTCTTT.

This clonotype was observed many times. The chain recombines TRBV6-5 with TRBJ2-5; 9 bases are a match to TRBD2. Per germline, CDR1 MNHEY and CDR2 SVGAGI. The CDR3 has 18 residues. V trimming: 6 bases; J trimming: 5 bases; junction bases outside the gene matches: 19. CDR3 residues: CASRPTALAGAHEETQYF. The CDR3 DNA is TGTGCCAGCAGACCCACCGCCTTAGCGGGGGCGCACGAGGAGACCCAGTACTTC.

The V gene is TRBV20-1, the J gene TRBJ2-2; 7 bases agree with TRBD2. The V gene end was trimmed by 0 bases and the J gene end by 6 bases; junction bases not matched to a gene: 7. CDR3 length equals 15 residues. The germline V gene has CDR1 DFQATT and CDR2 SNEGSKA (reference sequence). The CDR3 nucleotides read TGCAGTGCTAGAGATAATAGTCTAGCGGCCGGGGAGCTGTTTTTT. Amino acid sequence: CSARDNSLAAGELFF.

This clonotype has ten or more counts. The rearrangement uses TRBV7-8 and TRBJ2-7; 9 nucleotides line up with TRBD2. V trimming: 4 bases; J trimming: 2 bases; junction bases outside the gene matches: 6. Germline values: CDR1 SGHVS, CDR2 FQNEAQ. The CDR3 is made up of 15 amino acids. CDR3 in amino acids: CASSSLLAGPYEQYF. CDR3 bases: TGTGCCAGCAGCTCCCTACTAGCGGGCCCCTACGAGCAGTACTTC.

Many counts were recorded for this clonotype. This chain joins TRBV7-2 and TRBJ1-2; D is ambiguous. The V and J ends lost 4 bases and 3 bases respectively, with 15 bases between them. CDR3 length: 15 residues. Per germline, CDR1 SGHTA and CDR2 FQGNSA. The CDR3 loop reads CASSSRGREHYGYTF. The CDR3, as DNA: TGTGCCAGCAGCTCTCGTGGAAGGGAACACTATGGCTACACCTTC.

This clonotype was recorded a few times. V usage is TRBV5-1 and J usage is TRBJ1-2; 11 bases are a match to TRBD1. The CDR3 extends over 14 amino acids. With 5 bases clipped from V and 7 bases from J, the junction kept 7 bases outside the gene matches. Germline V gene sequence: CDR1 SGHRS, CDR2 YFSETQ. The CDR3 coding sequence is TGCGCCAGCAGGCCTGGACAGGGGGCAGCTGGCTACACCTTC. Translated, it gives CASRPGQGAAGYTF.

This clonotype was counted many times. This chain connects TRBV29-1 to TRBJ1-2, with TRBD1 as a possible D gene (6 bases). V was shortened by 4 bases and J by 5 bases, with 11 bases between the two germline ends. CDR1 is SQVTM and CDR2 is ANQGSEA in the germline V gene. The CDR3 covers 12 residues. CDR3 loop: CSVVGTRYGYTF. CDR3 DNA: TGCAGCGTTGTGGGGACAAGATATGGCTACACCTTC.

This clonotype was detected many times. The gene calls are TRBV12-3 or TRBV12-4 and TRBJ2-5; D possibly corresponds to TRBD2 (5 bases). Trimming took off 0 bases at V and 4 bases at J, with 9 bases between the two ends. This CDR3 spans 14 amino acids. The CDR3 coding sequence is TGTGCCAGCAGTTTAGCGGGAGTCATAGAGACCCAGTACTTC. As protein: CASSLAGVIETQYF.

The gene calls are TRBV12-3 or TRBV12-4 and TRBJ1-5; 9 nucleotides agree with TRBD1. V was clipped by 6 bases and J by 6 bases; unmatched bases: 6. The CDR3 is 14 residues long. The CDR3 protein is CASSKQGAGQPQHF. The CDR3 DNA follows: TGTGCCAGCAGCAAACAGGGGGCAGGTCAGCCCCAGCATTTT.

The chain joins TRBV11-3 to TRBJ1-5, with D maybe TRBD1 (6 bases). The CDR3 is 15 residues long. The V gene's germline CDR1 is SGHNT and CDR2 YENEEA. The ends were cut back, 1 base at V and 4 bases at J, with 11 bases in the middle. CDR3 loop: CASSLGGGRNQPQHF. Written as DNA, the CDR3 is TGTGCCAGCAGCTTAGGCGGGGGCCGTAATCAGCCCCAGCATTTT.

This clonotype was observed at least ten times. The gene calls are TRBV6-2 or TRBV6-3 and TRBJ2-6; D remains ambiguous. Trimming cost V 3 bases and J 10 bases, with 7 bases left between them. The CDR3 consists of 12 residues. Germline CDR1 MNHEY, CDR2 SVGEGT. The CDR3 region is CASSYGSNVLTF. The CDR3 region has the DNA TGTGCCAGCAGTTATGGTAGTAACGTCCTGACTTTC.